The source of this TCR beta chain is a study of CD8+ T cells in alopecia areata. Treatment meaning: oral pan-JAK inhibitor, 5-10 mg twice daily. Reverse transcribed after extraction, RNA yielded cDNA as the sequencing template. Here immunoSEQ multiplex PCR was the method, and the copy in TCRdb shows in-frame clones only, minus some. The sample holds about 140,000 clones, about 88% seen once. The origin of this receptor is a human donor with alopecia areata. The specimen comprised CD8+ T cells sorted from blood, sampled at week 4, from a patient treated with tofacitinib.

The CDR3 nucleotides read TGTGCCAGCTCGTCACTAGCGGGTGTAGACAATGAGCAGTTCTTC. Its protein is CASSSLAGVDNEQFF. V gene TRBV18 combines with J gene TRBJ2-1; TRBD2 matches 9 bases. Germline-derived CDR1 and CDR2 are KGHSH and LQKENI. Trimming cost V 6 bases and J 5 bases; bases outside gene matches: 8. The CDR3 is 15 residues long. The complete variable domain, with remaining parts taken from reference TRBV18 and TRBJ2-1, reads NAGVMQNPRHLVRRRGQEARLRCSPMKGHSHVYWYRQLPEEGLKFMVYLQKENIIDESGMPKERFSAEFPKEGPSILRIQQVVRGDSAAYFCASSSLAGVDNEQFFGPGTRLTVL.